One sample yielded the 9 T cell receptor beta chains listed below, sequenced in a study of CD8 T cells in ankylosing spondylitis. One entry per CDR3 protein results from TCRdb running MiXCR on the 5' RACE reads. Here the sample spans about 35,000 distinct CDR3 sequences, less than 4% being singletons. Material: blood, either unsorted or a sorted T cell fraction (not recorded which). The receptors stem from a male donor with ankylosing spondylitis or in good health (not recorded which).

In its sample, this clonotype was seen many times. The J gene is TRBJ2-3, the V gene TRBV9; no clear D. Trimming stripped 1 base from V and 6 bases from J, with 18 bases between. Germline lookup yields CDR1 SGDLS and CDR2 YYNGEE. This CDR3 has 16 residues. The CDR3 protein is CASSVQAHASTDTQYF. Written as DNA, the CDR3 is TGTGCCAGCAGCGTACAAGCGCACGCCTCCACGGATACGCAGTATTTT. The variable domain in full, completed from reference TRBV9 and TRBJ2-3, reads DSGVTQTPKHLITATGQRVTLRCSPRSGDLSVYWYQQSLDQGLQFLIQYYNGEERAKGNILERFSAQQFPDLHSELNLSSLELGDSALYFCASSVQAHASTDTQYFGPGTRLTVL.

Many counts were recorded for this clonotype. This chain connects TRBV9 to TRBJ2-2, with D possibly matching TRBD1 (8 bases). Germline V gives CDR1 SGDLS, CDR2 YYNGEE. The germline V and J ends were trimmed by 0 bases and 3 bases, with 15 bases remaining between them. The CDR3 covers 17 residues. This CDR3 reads CASSVVGQGGDTGELFF. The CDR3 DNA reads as TGTGCCAGCAGCGTAGTAGGACAGGGAGGGGACACCGGGGAGCTGTTTTTT.

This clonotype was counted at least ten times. DNA for the CDR3: TGTGCCAGCAGCAAATGGGAGGGACTAGCGGGGGAAAATGAGCAGTTCTTC. The encoded protein is CASSKWEGLAGENEQFF. This sequence joins TRBV21-1 and TRBJ2-1; the tabulated D call, TRBD2, remains unverified against the DNA. TRBV21-1 is a documented pseudogene. This CDR3 spans 17 amino acids.

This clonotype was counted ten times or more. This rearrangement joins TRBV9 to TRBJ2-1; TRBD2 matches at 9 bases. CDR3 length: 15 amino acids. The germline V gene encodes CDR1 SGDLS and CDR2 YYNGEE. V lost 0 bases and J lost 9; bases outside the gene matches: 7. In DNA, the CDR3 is TGTGCCAGCAGCGTAGCTTTGCGGGAGGGCACTGAGCAGTTCTTC. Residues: CASSVALREGTEQFF.

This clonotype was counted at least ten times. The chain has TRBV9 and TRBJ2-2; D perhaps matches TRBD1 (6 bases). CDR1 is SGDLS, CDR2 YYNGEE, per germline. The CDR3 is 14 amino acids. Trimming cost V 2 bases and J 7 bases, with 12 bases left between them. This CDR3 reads CASSVGQGSGELFF. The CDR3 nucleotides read TGTGCCAGCAGCGTGGGGCAGGGGAGCGGGGAGCTGTTTTTT.

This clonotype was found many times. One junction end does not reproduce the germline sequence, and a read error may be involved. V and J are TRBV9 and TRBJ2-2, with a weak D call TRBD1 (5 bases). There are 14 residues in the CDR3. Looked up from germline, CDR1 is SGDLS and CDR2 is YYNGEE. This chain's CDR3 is CASRQAPNAGELFF. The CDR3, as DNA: TGTGCCAGCAGACAGGCCCCGAACGCCGGGGAGCTGTTTTTT.

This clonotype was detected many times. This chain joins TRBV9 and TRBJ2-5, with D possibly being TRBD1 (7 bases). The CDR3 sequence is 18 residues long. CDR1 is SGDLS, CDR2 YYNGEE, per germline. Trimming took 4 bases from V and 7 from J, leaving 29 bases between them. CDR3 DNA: TGTGCCAGCAGCCCGGTGGTCCATAGTGGAGGGGGCGCAGGGACCCAGTACTTC. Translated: CASSPVVHSGGGAGTQYF.

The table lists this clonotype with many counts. CDR3 sequence reads: CASSYSSYEQYV. CDR3 DNA: TGTGCCAGCAGTTACTCCTCTTACGAGCAGTACGTC. The chain uses TRBV6-5 and TRBJ2-7; D remains unclear. The CDR3 spans 12 residues. Germline lookup yields CDR1 MNHEY and CDR2 SVGAGI. V was trimmed by 0 bases and J by 4 bases, leaving 4 bases between them.

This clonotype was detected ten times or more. The CDR3 reads CASSVEAGVNTGELFF. CDR3 nucleotide sequence: TGTGCCAGCAGCGTAGAGGCGGGAGTGAACACCGGGGAGCTGTTTTTT. The chain is built from TRBV9 and TRBJ2-2, with 7 nucleotides matching TRBD2. In germline, CDR1 is SGDLS, CDR2 YYNGEE. V shed 0 bases and J 1 base; nucleotides not matched to a gene: 3. CDR3 length: 16 residues.